These T cell receptor beta chains were read from a single sample in a study of blood T cell repertoires in COVID-19. The method was immunoSEQ multiplex PCR; TCRdb's version includes in-frame clones alone and lacks a portion of them. The sample holds about 340,000 clones, more than 75% seen once. Sequenced sample: peripheral blood. The receptors stem from a woman between 45 and 65 years old with COVID-19, enrolled during active disease. CDR3s include the opening cysteine and the closing phenylalanine or tryptophan. A D gene is named only where the DNA matches it firmly. Where a row states a size, it is once, few, many or the class of an expanded clone; other rows omit it.

TRBV13,.,TRBJ2-7,15,.,TGTGCCAGCAGCTTATCGGGCAGGGCTTCCTACGAGCAGTACTTC,CASSLSGRASYEQYF
TRBV29-1,.,TRBJ2-3,13,.,TGCAGCGTTGAAGCGGGGAGTGCAGATACGCAGTATTTT,CSVEAGSADTQYF
TRBV3-1/TRBV3-2,.,TRBJ2-2,16,.,TGTGCCAGCAGCCCCTCGTGGAGAGGGAACACCGGGGAGCTGTTTTTT,CASSPSWRGNTGELFF
TRBV6-5,.,TRBJ1-1,13,.,TGTGCCAGCAAAACGGGGGGGAATACTGAAGCTTTCTTT,CASKTGGNTEAFF
TRBV27,.,TRBJ2-7,14,.,TGTGCCAGCAGTTTAGACAGGCAATCCTACGAGCAGTACTTC,CASSLDRQSYEQYF
TRBV5-4,.,TRBJ2-2,16,TRBD2,TGTGCCAGCAGCTCGGGACTAATCGCGAACACCGGGGAGCTGTTTTTT,CASSSGLIANTGELFF
TRBV7-2,.,TRBJ1-1,18,TRBD1,TGTGCCAGCAGCGACCGCCTTAGGACAGGGAGGTCGAACACTGAAGCTTTCTTT,CASSDRLRTGRSNTEAFF
TRBV30,.,TRBJ1-1,14,TRBD1,TGTGCCTGGGCCACAGGGGGCCGTGACACTGAAGCTTTCTTT,CAWATGGRDTEAFF
TRBV13,.,TRBJ2-1,12,.,TGTGCCAGCAGCTTCTTCGGGGGAGAGCAGTTCTTC,CASSFFGGEQFF
TRBV2,.,TRBJ2-3,15,TRBD2,TGTGCCAGCAGAGGAGCGGGAGGGCCAGCAGATACGCAGTATTTT,CASRGAGGPADTQYF
TRBV7-3,few,TRBJ1-5,15,.,TGTGCCAGCAGCCGCCCTAACAGATCCAATCAGCCCCAGCATTTT,CASSRPNRSNQPQHF
TRBV7-2,.,TRBJ2-1,15,TRBD2,TGTGCCAGCAGCCAAAAAGCGGGACCCTACAATGAGCAGTTCTTC,CASSQKAGPYNEQFF
TRBV20-1,.,TRBJ1-1,11,TRBD1,TGCAGTGCCACGACAGGGTTTGAAGCTTTCTTT,CSATTGFEAFF
TRBV19,.,TRBJ2-1,14,TRBD2,TGTGCCAGTAGTATCTCTAGCGGGACTGGTGAGCAGTTCTTC,CASSISSGTGEQFF
TRBV6-5,.,TRBJ1-2,13,.,TGTGCCAGCAGTCTGGGGAGGCTCTATGGCTACACCTTC,CASSLGRLYGYTF
TRBV6-5,.,TRBJ1-6,16,.,TGTGCCAGCAGTTACTCAAGGACACCTCCCAATTCACCCCTCCACTTT,CASSYSRTPPNSPLHF
TRBV4-2,.,TRBJ1-3,16,.,TGTGCCAGCAGCCAAGATAACAGGGTGCTTGGAAACACCATATATTTT,CASSQDNRVLGNTIYF
TRBV2,.,TRBJ2-5,11,.,TGTGCCAGCAGTGACGGTGAGACCCAGTACTTC,CASSDGETQYF
TRBV19,.,TRBJ1-2,14,TRBD1,TGTGCCAGTAGTGGACAGGTTCCCTCCAATGGCTACACCTTC,CASSGQVPSNGYTF
TRBV30,.,TRBJ2-1,14,TRBD1,TGTGCCTGGAGGGGACAGGGGATTAACAATGAGCAGTTCTTC,CAWRGQGINNEQFF
TRBV5-6,.,TRBJ1-1,15,.,TGTGCCAGCAGCTTGGCCCACAGGGTGAACACTGAAGCTTTCTTT,CASSLAHRVNTEAFF
TRBV11-2,.,TRBJ2-4,13,.,TGTGCCAGCAGCTTAGATTCTTACCCCCCCCAAGCCTTC,CASSLDSYPPQAF